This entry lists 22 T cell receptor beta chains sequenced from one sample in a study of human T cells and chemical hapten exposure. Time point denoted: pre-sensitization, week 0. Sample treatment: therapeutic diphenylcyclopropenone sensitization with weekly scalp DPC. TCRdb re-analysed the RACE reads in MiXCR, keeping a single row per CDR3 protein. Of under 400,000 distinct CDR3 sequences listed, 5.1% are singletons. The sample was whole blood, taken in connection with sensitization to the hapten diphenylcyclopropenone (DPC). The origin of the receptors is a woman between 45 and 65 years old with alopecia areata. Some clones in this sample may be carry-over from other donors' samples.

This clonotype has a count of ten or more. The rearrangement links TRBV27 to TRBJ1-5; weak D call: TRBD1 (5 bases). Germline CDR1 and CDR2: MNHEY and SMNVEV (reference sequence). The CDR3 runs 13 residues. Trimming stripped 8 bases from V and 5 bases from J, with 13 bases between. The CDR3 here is CASAPGTHQPQHF. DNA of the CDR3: TGTGCCAGCGCCCCGGGGACCCATCAGCCCCAGCATTTT.

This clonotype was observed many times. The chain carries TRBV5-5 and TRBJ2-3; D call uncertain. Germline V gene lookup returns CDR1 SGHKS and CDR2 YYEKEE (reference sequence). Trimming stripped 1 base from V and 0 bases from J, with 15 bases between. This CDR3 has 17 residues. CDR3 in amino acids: CASSLSSWVFSTDTQYF. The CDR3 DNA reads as TGTGCCAGCAGCTTGAGCAGCTGGGTTTTTAGCACAGATACGCAGTATTTT.

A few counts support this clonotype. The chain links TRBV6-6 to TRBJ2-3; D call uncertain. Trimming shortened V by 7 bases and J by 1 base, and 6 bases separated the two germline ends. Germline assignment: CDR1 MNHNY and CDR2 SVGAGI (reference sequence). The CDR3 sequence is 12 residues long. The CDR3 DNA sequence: TGTGCCAGCATAGGGCGCACAGATACGCAGTATTTT. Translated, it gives CASIGRTDTQYF.

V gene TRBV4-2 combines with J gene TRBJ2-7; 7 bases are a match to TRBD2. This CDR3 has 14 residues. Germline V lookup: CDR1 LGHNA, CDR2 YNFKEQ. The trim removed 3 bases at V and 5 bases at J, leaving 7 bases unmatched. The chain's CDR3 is CASSQRGGPDEQYF. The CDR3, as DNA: TGTGCCAGCAGCCAGCGGGGAGGGCCCGACGAGCAGTACTTC.

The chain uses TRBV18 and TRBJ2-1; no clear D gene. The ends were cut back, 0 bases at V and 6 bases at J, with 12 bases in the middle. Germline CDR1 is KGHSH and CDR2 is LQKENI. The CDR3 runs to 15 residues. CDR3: CASSPPTKPGNEQFF. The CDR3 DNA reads TGTGCCAGCTCACCACCGACAAAACCGGGCAATGAGCAGTTCTTC.

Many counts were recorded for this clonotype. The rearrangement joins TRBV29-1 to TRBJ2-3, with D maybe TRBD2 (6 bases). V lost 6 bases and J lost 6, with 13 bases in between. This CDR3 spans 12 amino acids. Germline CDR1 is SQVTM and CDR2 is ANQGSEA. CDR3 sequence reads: CSVVWREDTQYF. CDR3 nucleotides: TGCAGCGTGGTGTGGAGGGAGGATACGCAGTATTTT.

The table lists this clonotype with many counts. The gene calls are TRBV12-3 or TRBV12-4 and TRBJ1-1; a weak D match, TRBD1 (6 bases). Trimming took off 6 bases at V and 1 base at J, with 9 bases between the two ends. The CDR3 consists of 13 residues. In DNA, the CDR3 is TGTGCCAGCAGCCGACAGGAGAACACTGAAGCTTTCTTT. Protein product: CASSRQENTEAFF.

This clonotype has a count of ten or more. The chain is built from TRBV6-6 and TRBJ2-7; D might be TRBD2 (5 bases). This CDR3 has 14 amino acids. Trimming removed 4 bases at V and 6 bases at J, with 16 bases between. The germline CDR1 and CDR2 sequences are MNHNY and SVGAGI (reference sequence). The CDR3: CASSFGSSGSEQYF. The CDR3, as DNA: TGTGCCAGCAGTTTTGGGTCCAGCGGTAGCGAGCAGTACTTC.

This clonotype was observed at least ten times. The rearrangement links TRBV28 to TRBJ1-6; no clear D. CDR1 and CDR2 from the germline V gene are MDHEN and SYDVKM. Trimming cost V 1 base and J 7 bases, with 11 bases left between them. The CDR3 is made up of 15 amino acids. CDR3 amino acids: CASSLFGIGNSPLHF. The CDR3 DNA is TGTGCCAGCAGTTTATTCGGCATTGGGAATTCACCCCTCCACTTT.

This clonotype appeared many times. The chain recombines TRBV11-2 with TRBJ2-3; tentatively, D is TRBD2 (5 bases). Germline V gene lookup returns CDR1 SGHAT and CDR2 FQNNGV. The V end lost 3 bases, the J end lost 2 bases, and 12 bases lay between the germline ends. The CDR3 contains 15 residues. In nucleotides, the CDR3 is TGTGCCAGCAGCTTTACCGGACTCTTCACAGATACGCAGTATTTT. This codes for CASSFTGLFTDTQYF.

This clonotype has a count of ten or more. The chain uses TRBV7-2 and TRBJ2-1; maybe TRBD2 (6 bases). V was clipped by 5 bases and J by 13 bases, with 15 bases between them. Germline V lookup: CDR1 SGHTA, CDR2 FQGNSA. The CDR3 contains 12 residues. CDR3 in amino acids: CASSPGTFYQFF. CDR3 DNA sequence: TGTGCCAGCAGCCCCGGGACTTTTTACCAGTTCTTC. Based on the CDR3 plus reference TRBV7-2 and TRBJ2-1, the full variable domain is GAGVSQSPSNKVTEKGKDVELRCDPISGHTALYWYRQSLGQGLEFLIYFQGNSAPDKSGLPSDRFSAERTGGSVSTLTIQRTQQEDSAVYLCASSPGTFYQFFGPGTRLTVL.

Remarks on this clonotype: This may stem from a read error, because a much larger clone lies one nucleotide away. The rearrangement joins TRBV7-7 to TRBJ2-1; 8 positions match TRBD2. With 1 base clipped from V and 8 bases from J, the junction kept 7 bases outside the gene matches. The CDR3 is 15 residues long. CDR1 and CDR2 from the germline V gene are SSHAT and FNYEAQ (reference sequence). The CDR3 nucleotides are TGTGCCAGCAGCTTAGGGGTAGCGGGAAGCGATGAGCAGTTCTTC. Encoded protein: CASSLGVAGSDEQFF.

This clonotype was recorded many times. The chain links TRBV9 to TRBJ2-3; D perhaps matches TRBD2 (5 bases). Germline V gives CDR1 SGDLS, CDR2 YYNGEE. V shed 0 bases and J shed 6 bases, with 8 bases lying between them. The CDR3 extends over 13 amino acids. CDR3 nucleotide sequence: TGTGCCAGCAGCGTAGAGGGAGTGGATACGCAGTATTTT. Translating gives CASSVEGVDTQYF.

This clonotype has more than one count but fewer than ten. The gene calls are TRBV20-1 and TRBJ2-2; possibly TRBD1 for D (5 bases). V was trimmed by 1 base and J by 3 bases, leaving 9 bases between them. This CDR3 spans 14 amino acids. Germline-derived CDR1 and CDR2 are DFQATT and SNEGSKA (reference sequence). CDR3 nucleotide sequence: TGCAGTGCTAGAGCAGGGTACGACACCGGGGAGCTGTTTTTT. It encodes CSARAGYDTGELFF.

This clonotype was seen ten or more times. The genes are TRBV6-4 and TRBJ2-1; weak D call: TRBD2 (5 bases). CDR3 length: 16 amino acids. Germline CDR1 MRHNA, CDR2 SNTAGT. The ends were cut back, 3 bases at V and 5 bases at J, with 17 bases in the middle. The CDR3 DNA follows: TGTGCCAGCAGTGAAAATGACGGCAGCGGAAACAATGAGCAGTTCTTC. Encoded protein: CASSENDGSGNNEQFF.

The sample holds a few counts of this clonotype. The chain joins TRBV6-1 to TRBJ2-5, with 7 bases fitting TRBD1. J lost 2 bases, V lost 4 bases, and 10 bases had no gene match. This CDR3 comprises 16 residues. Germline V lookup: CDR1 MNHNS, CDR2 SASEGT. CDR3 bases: TGTGCCAGCAGTGGACGACCGGGACAGTCTCAAGAGACCCAGTACTTC. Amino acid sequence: CASSGRPGQSQETQYF.

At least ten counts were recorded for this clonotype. The CDR3 DNA reads as TGTGCCAGCAGCACAGGGGTCGGTGAAGCTTTCTTT. It encodes CASSTGVGEAFF. The chain employs TRBV12-3 or TRBV12-4 and TRBJ1-1; TRBD1 matches 7 bases. J lost 7 bases, V lost 6 bases, and 5 bases had no gene match. The CDR3 sequence is 12 residues long.

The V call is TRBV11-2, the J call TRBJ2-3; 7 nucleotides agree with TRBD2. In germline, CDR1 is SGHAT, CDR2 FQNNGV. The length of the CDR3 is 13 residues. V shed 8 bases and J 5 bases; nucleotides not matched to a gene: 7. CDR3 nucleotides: TGTGCCAGCGGGTCGGGAGGTAGAGATACGCAGTATTTT. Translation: CASGSGGRDTQYF.

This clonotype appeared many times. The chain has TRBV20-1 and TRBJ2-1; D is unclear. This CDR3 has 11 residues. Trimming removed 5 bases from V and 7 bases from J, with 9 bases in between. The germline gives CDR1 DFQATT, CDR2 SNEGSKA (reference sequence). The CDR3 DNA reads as TGCAGTGCTTCCAGTCCGAATGAGCAGTTCTTC. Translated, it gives CSASSPNEQFF.

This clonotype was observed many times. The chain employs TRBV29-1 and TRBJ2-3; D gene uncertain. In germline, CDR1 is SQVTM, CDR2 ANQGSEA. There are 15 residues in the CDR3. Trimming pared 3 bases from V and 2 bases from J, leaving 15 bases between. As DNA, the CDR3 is TGCAGCGTTGAGAAGGGCCGAACACCCACAGATACGCAGTATTTT. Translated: CSVEKGRTPTDTQYF.

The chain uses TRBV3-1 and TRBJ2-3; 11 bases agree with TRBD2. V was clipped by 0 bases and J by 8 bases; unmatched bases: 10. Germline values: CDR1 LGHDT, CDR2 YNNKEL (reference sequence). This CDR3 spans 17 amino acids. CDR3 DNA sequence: TGTGCCAGCAGCCAAGAAAATAGCGGGGGGGCCCCCGGTACGCAGTATTTT. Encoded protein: CASSQENSGGAPGTQYF.

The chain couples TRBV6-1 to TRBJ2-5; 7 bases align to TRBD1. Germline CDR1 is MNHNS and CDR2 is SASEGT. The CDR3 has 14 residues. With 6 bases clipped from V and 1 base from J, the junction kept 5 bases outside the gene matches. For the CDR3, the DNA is TGTGCCAGCAGCGATACAGGGGCCCAAGAGACCCAGTACTTC. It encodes CASSDTGAQETQYF.